What follows are 6 T cell receptor beta chains derived from one specimen sequenced in a study of T cell responses to AZD1222 COVID-19 vaccine. Clones were sequenced by immunoSEQ multiplex PCR, and TCRdb holds only the in-frame ones, with some missing. The data contain under 95,000 clones, roughly nine tenths of them singletons. The source material was peripheral blood, sampled on day 0 of AZD1222 vaccination. Every receptor here comes from an adult in good health.

The gene calls are TRBV30 and TRBJ1-5; 7 bases fit TRBD1. CDR3 length equals 14 residues. Germline CDR1 GTSNPN, CDR2 SVGIG (reference sequence). Trimming took 0 bases from V and 3 from J; bases not matched to a gene: 2. CDR3 sequence: CAWSVGTVNQPQHF. As DNA, the CDR3 is TGTGCCTGGAGTGTGGGGACAGTCAATCAGCCCCAGCATTTT.

The rearrangement uses TRBV5-8 and TRBJ1-3; no clear D gene. This CDR3 region has 15 residues. The V end was cut by 2 bases, the J end by 2 bases, with 11 bases between. Per the germline V gene, CDR1 is SGHTS and CDR2 is YDEGEE. CDR3 DNA: TGTGCCAGCAGCTTTGGACCCAGCCCTGGAAACACCATATATTTT. The encoded protein is CASSFGPSPGNTIYF.

The rearrangement uses TRBV9 and TRBJ2-1; 9 bases agree with TRBD2. The CDR3 runs to 17 residues. Germline V gene data show CDR1 as SGDLS and CDR2 as YYNGEE. V shed 4 bases, J shed 5 bases, and the junction held 13 bases outside the gene matches. This CDR3 reads CASSLRGTAGGHNEQFF. The CDR3 coding sequence is TGTGCCAGCAGCCTTAGAGGGACTGCGGGGGGGCACAATGAGCAGTTCTTC.

The chain joins TRBV12-3 or TRBV12-4 to TRBJ1-1, with a tentative D call TRBD1 (6 bases). CDR3 length: 13 amino acids. Trimming stripped 6 bases from V and 2 bases from J, with 10 bases between. This CDR3 is CASRRQANTEAFF. Written as DNA, the CDR3 is TGTGCCAGCAGGCGACAGGCAAACACTGAAGCTTTCTTT.

This clone appeared once. This sequence joins TRBV4-1 and TRBJ1-2; D call uncertain. V was clipped by 4 bases and J by 2 bases, with 14 bases between them. This CDR3 comprises 15 residues. Germline values: CDR1 MGHRA, CDR2 YSYEKL. As DNA, the CDR3 is TGCGCCAGCAGCCCCCGTGAGGAGCCAAACTATGGCTACACCTTC. It encodes CASSPREEPNYGYTF.

The chain has TRBV5-1 and TRBJ1-2, with 9 bases that match TRBD1. The CDR3 loop spans 16 amino acids. Looked up from germline, CDR1 is SGHRS and CDR2 is YFSETQ. V shed 4 bases and J 2 bases; nucleotides not matched to a gene: 9. The CDR3 DNA reads TGCGCCAGCAGCCCCGGGGACAGGGCAAAAAACTATGGCTACACCTTC. Its translation: CASSPGDRAKNYGYTF.